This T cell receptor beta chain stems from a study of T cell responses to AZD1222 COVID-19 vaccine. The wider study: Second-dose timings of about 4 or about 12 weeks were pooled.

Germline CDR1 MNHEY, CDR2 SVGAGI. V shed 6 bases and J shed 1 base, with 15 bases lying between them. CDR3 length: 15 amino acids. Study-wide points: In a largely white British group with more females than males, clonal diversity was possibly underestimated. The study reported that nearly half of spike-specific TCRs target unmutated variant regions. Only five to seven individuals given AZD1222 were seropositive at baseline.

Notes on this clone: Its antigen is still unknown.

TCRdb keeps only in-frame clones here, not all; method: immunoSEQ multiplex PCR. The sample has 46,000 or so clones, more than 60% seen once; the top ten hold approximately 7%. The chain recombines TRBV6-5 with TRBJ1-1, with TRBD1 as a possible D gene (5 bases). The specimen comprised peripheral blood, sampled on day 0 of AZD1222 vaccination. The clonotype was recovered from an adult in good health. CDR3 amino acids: CASRSIGGTNTEAFF. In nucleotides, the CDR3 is TGTGCCAGCAGATCGATTGGGGGGACGAACACTGAAGCTTTCTTT.